The rows below give T cell receptor beta chains drawn from one sample of a study of response to subunit inactivated influenza vaccine. Using its own MiXCR run on the RT-PCR reads, TCRdb lists one record per CDR3 protein. Here the sample spans roughly 650,000 distinct CDR3 sequences, 15% to 19% being singletons. Material: PBMCs from blood, obtained 11 to 12 days after vaccination. These receptors originate from a man in his fifties or sixties who received an inactivated influenza vaccine. Each CDR3 is given with its conserved first and last residue. D genes are given only for firm matches. Expanded clones are given a class, and other clones once, few, many or no size at all.

j_call clone_size v_call d_call cdr3_aa cdr3_nt
TRBJ2-3 . TRBV18 . CASSQGNKVTDTQYF TGTGCCAGCTCACAGGGGAATAAAGTGACAGATACGCAGTATTTT
TRBJ1-6 few TRBV3-1 . CASSQGQDYSPLHF TGTGCCAGCAGCCAAGGACAGGACTATTCACCCCTCCACTTT
TRBJ2-7 . TRBV7-2 . CASSLGRALEQYF TGTGCCAGCAGCTTAGGTAGGGCCCTCGAGCAGTACTTC
TRBJ2-3 few TRBV18 . CASSPGLHPTDTQYF TGTGCCAGCTCACCCGGACTGCACCCCACAGATACGCAGTATTTT
TRBJ2-4 few TRBV15 . CATSGIGNIQYF TGTGCCACCAGCGGGATCGGAAACATTCAGTACTTC
TRBJ2-7 . TRBV2 . CASRPETFSYEQYF TGTGCCAGCAGGCCGGAAACCTTCTCCTACGAGCAGTACTTC
TRBJ2-3 few TRBV5-1 . CASRYPGGQTDTQYF TGCGCCAGCAGGTACCCCGGGGGCCAGACAGATACGCAGTATTTT
TRBJ1-1 . TRBV29-1 . CSGGTFLNTEAFF TGCAGCGGGGGGACATTCCTGAACACTGAAGCTTTCTTT
TRBJ1-2 . TRBV29-1 . CSANRAAYGYTF TGCAGCGCGAACAGGGCAGCCTATGGCTACACCTTC
TRBJ1-1 few TRBV7-9 . CASSSVPNTEAFF TGTGCCAGCAGCTCGGTACCGAACACTGAAGCTTTCTTT
TRBJ2-1 . TRBV30 TRBD1 CAWSVLRRGTGLSNEQFF TGTGCCTGGAGTGTACTAAGGCGAGGGACAGGGTTATCAAATGAGCAGTTCTTC
TRBJ2-5 few TRBV20-1 TRBD2 CSAPGTSGSQTQYF TGCAGTGCACCCGGGACTAGCGGGAGTCAGACCCAGTACTTC
TRBJ2-1 . TRBV6-2/TRBV6-3 TRBD1 CASSRQGGRNEQFF TGTGCCAGCAGTCGACAGGGGGGTCGGAATGAGCAGTTCTTC
TRBJ2-2 once TRBV28 . CASSFVRGPGELFF TGTGCCAGCAGTTTCGTCAGGGGTCCCGGGGAGCTGTTTTTT
TRBJ2-5 few TRBV29-1 . CSVVNPGPGGGTQYF TGCAGCGTTGTAAATCCCGGACCCGGGGGAGGGACCCAGTACTTC
TRBJ1-3 once TRBV5-5 TRBD1 CASSLERTGFSGNTIYF TGTGCCAGCAGCTTGGAGAGGACAGGGTTCTCTGGAAACACCATATATTTT
TRBJ2-2 few TRBV9 . CASSALGGPGELFF TGTGCCAGCAGCGCCTTGGGGGGGCCCGGGGAGCTGTTTTTT
TRBJ1-1 . TRBV5-1 . CASSWTTGSRLMNTEAFF TGCGCCAGCAGCTGGACGACAGGCTCCCGCCTAATGAACACTGAAGCTTTCTTT
TRBJ1-1 . TRBV5-6 . CASSLGQKFVRAFF TGTGCCAGCAGCTTGGGGCAGAAGTTCGTTCGAGCTTTCTTT
TRBJ2-1 many TRBV5-6 . CASSFSQGPYNEQFF TGTGCCAGCAGCTTTTCCCAGGGTCCCTACAATGAGCAGTTCTTC
TRBJ2-1 few TRBV29-1 . CSAADGGDEQFF TGCAGCGCTGCGGACGGTGGGGATGAGCAGTTCTTC
TRBJ2-6 . TRBV24-1 . CATSDLLSGANVLTF TGTGCCACCAGTGATTTATTGTCCGGGGCCAACGTCCTGACTTTC
TRBJ2-1 . TRBV5-5 . CASSPDNSYNEQFF TGTGCCAGCAGCCCCGACAACTCCTACAATGAGCAGTTCTTC
TRBJ1-1 . TRBV28 . CASSPSGADTEAFF TGTGCCAGCAGTCCCTCCGGAGCGGACACTGAAGCTTTCTTT
TRBJ2-1 . TRBV29-1 TRBD2 CSVDSGKSSYNEQFF TGCAGCGTTGACAGCGGGAAGAGCTCCTACAATGAGCAGTTCTTC
TRBJ1-5 many TRBV2 . CASKSDRSNQPQHF TGTGCCAGCAAGTCCGACAGAAGCAATCAGCCCCAGCATTTT
TRBJ2-5 few TRBV4-1 . CASSQLQYQETQYF TGCGCCAGCAGCCAACTACAGTACCAAGAGACCCAGTACTTC
TRBJ2-2 few TRBV20-1 TRBD1 CSAGDRGRASTGELFF TGCAGTGCTGGGGACAGGGGAAGGGCGAGCACCGGGGAGCTGTTTTTT
TRBJ2-1 . TRBV6-5 TRBD1 CASSYTTGGNEQFF TGTGCCAGCAGTTACACAACAGGGGGCAATGAGCAGTTCTTC
TRBJ2-3 . TRBV28 TRBD2 CASRATSGRARDSQYF TGTGCCAGCAGGGCCACTAGCGGGAGGGCCCGGGATTCGCAGTATTTT
TRBJ1-5 few TRBV5-8 . CASSVTGFTGNQPQHF TGTGCCAGCAGCGTTACAGGGTTTACGGGCAATCAGCCCCAGCATTTT
TRBJ2-1 . TRBV4-2 TRBD2 CASSQDPASGSQNEQFF TGTGCCAGCAGCCAAGATCCGGCTAGCGGGAGTCAAAATGAGCAGTTCTTC
TRBJ1-1 many TRBV5-1 . CASSSFGSTEAFF TGCGCCAGCAGCTCCTTTGGAAGTACTGAAGCTTTCTTT
TRBJ2-2 . TRBV10-1 . CASSAAGANTGELFF TGCGCCAGCAGCGCCGCAGGGGCGAACACCGGGGAGCTGTTTTTT
TRBJ1-3 . TRBV5-1 . CASSLGPGNSGNTIYF TGCGCCAGCAGCTTGGGTCCGGGGAACTCTGGAAACACCATATATTTT
TRBJ2-7 . TRBV10-3 TRBD1 CAISGTEGLEQYF TGTGCCATCAGCGGGACAGAGGGTCTCGAGCAGTACTTC
TRBJ2-7 . TRBV24-1 . CATSDPGRSYEQYF TGTGCCACCAGTGACCCAGGACGTTCCTACGAGCAGTACTTC